This TCR beta chain was captured in a study of identical twins. The CDR3 length is 14 residues. Trimming took 4 bases from V and 5 from J, leaving 14 bases between them. Healthy Caucasians provided all donations. Study results and limitations: Zero-insertion analyses could be partly confounded by invariant MAIT and iNKT cells. Carriage of fewer insertions was seen in abundant cord blood beta clonotypes, whereas memory repertoires showed none.

TCRdb reprocessed the 5' RACE reads with MiXCR, giving one entry per CDR3 protein. The sample consists of 1.5 million to 2 million distinct CDR3 sequences, around 33% of them appearing once. This clonotype turned up a few times. What it binds is unknown. Source material: cord blood. The V call is TRBV12-3 or TRBV12-4, the J call TRBJ2-5; TRBD1 is a possible D gene (6 bases). This receptor was identified in a newborn girl in good health. CDR3 nucleotide sequence: TGTGCCAGCAGTTGGGCACAGGGCTTCGAGACCCAGTACTTC. Its protein product is CASSWAQGFETQYF.